This T cell receptor beta chain was sequenced in a study of shared clonotypes between healthy human individuals. Sequenced by immunoSEQ multiplex PCR; TCRdb stores in-frame clones only, minus some. This table holds 550,000 to 800,000 clones, roughly 87% found once. The CDR3 covers 14 residues. Trimming pared 6 bases from V and 1 base from J, leaving 10 bases between. The germline V gene encodes CDR1 MNHNS and CDR2 SASEGT. What was sequenced was memory CD8+ T cells from PBMCs. Specified subset: CD45RO+ cells pooled with CCR7-negative TemRA cells. This chain joins TRBV6-1 and TRBJ2-4, with D possibly being TRBD1 or TRBD2 (6 bases each). The receptor comes from a man aged 18 to 35 in good health. Some clones in this sample may be carry-over from other donors' samples. CDR3 nucleotide sequence: TGTGCCAGCAGAGGGGGGCCTGCCAAAAACATTCAGTACTTC. Translation gives CASRGGPAKNIQYF.